This T cell receptor beta chain was captured by sequencing in a study of CD8 T cells in ankylosing spondylitis. Per the germline V gene, CDR1 is SQVTM and CDR2 is ANQGSEA. The CDR3 has 12 residues. The V segment lost 4 bases and the J segment 5 bases; nucleotides outside the gene matches: 2. This clonotype was counted ten times or more. Each CDR3 protein gets one entry after TCRdb re-called the 5' RACE reads with MiXCR. Of around 340,000 distinct CDR3 sequences listed, about 14% were seen once; the top ten hold 0.95% to 1.4%. The V and J genes are TRBV29-1 and TRBJ1-5, with 7 bases aligning to TRBD1. The sequence derives from a male donor with ankylosing spondylitis or in good health (not recorded which). The sample taken for sequencing was blood, either unsorted or a sorted T cell fraction (not recorded which). The CDR3 DNA follows: TGCAGCGTTGCTGACAGGGATCAGCCCCAGCATTTT. Translated: CSVADRDQPQHF.